These T cell receptor beta chains were read from a single sample in a study of cytomegalovirus exposure and HLA in healthy donors. Assay: immunoSEQ multiplex PCR; the TCRdb copy retains only in-frame clones and omits some. The table lists about 190,000 clones, roughly 77% of them singletons. The sequencing sample was made of PBMCs. The origin of the receptors is a woman in her thirties in good health and CMV-seropositive. Each CDR3 is given without its conserved first and last residue.

j_gene,v_gene,CDR3aa
TRBJ2-5,TRBV5-4,ASSTGTQETQY
TRBJ2-7,TRBV6-5,ASSSDRTSGYEQY
TRBJ1-1,TRBV18,ASSPLQGNTEAF
TRBJ1-3,TRBV2,ASSEQVSGNTIY
TRBJ2-3,TRBV5-1,ASSLGLAGATDTQY
TRBJ2-1,TRBV2,ASSPTFANEQF
TRBJ2-7,TRBV6-5,ASSYMDRGNEQY
TRBJ1-2,TRBV28,ASSKTGGFGYGYT
TRBJ1-1,TRBV7-9,ASSSERGAF
TRBJ1-1,TRBV14,ASSQYSEAF
TRBJ2-2,TRBV19,ASTWTSPNTGELF
TRBJ1-2,TRBV5-1,ASSGLQGSFDGYT
TRBJ2-1,TRBV11-2,ASSLSTSGGYNEQF
TRBJ2-1,TRBV5-1,ASSPQSSYNEQF
TRBJ2-4,TRBV19,ASSIGASGSSKNIQY
TRBJ1-6,TRBV27,ASSFGGSPLH
TRBJ2-1,TRBV10-3,AISESRVEQF
TRBJ2-7,TRBV10-3,AIRAGYEQY
TRBJ2-1,TRBV7-9,ASSLIRGGHNEQF
TRBJ2-5,TRBV13,ASSSQGKETQY
TRBJ2-7,TRBV28,ASRPTGGSSYEQY
TRBJ1-2,TRBV19,ASSPGQGAPDGYT
TRBJ2-4,TRBV28,ASGRQGGNRAKNIQY
TRBJ2-5,TRBV28,ASSLEGRAIETQY
TRBJ2-7,TRBV5-4,ASSALGTGIWKDEQY
TRBJ1-4,TRBV29-1,SVHTGGPEKLF
TRBJ2-3,TRBV2,ASTPGGTDTQY
TRBJ2-1,TRBV5-1,ASSLSFLVGYASGSDEQF
TRBJ2-1,TRBV15,ATRLAGEGEQF
TRBJ2-1,TRBV19,ASTTSGSSYNEQF
TRBJ2-1,TRBV7-6,ASSFLDSSYNEQF
TRBJ1-4,TRBV5-1,ASSSDSLTNEKLF
TRBJ2-1,TRBV4-1,ASSPQHNEQF
TRBJ2-1,TRBV6-5,ASTSLGTGENEQF
TRBJ2-5,TRBV7-6,ASSLETGLQETQY
TRBJ2-2,TRBV15,ATSRTGPWDGTGELF
TRBJ1-5,TRBV5-1,ASSWTGADQPQH
TRBJ1-1,TRBV18,ASSPPGTAYNTEAF
TRBJ2-5,TRBV9,ASSVGIAGGQETQY
TRBJ2-2,TRBV4-1,ASNEYANTGELF
TRBJ2-7,TRBV11-2,ASSLVTSSYEQY
TRBJ2-3,TRBV13,ASSKTSSTDTQY
TRBJ2-2,TRBV28,ASRGGTNTGELF
TRBJ2-5,TRBV2,ASSQGTGGQETQY
TRBJ2-3,TRBV18,ASSPPGTGGADTQY
TRBJ2-1,TRBV6-6,ASNTPPWEGGNEQF
TRBJ1-2,TRBV19,ASSIVGGANSGT
TRBJ2-7,TRBV28,ASSFKSETGSYEQY
TRBJ1-5,TRBV7-2,ASSLRQLQPQH
TRBJ1-1,TRBV4-2,ASSQVGEWSTEAF